The clone carrying this T cell receptor beta chain was recorded at least ten times. The antigen is undetermined. Germline V lookup: CDR1 MNHEY, CDR2 SVGAGI. V shed 2 bases and J shed 4 bases, with 9 bases lying between them. There are 14 residues in the CDR3. This specimen belongs to a study of T-cell reconstitution after alpha-beta-depleted transplantation in children. Unique molecular identifiers were incorporated when the TCRbeta library was constructed. TCRdb ran MiXCR on the PCR reads and lists one entry per CDR3 protein. The sample consists of hundreds of thousands of distinct CDR3 sequences, roughly 18% of them appearing once. Study-wide points: Certain patients had high TCRbeta diversity at day 60, and it came from recipient T cells and thymic progenitors that survived.

The chain couples TRBV6-5 to TRBJ2-1; D remains unclear. This sequence was found in a male patient between 2 and 10 years old who had a stem cell transplant for acute lymphoblastic leukemia, so the T cells may come from the graft donor. The specimen comprised PBMCs, mostly from graft donor cells, sampled 360 days after TCRalphabeta/CD19-depleted stem cell transplant. CDR3 protein: CASSYLPEYNEQFF. For the CDR3, the DNA is TGTGCCAGCAGTTACCTACCAGAGTACAATGAGCAGTTCTTC.